A selection of T cell receptor beta chains follows, all from one sample in a study of cytomegalovirus exposure and HLA in healthy donors. Data came from immunoSEQ multiplex PCR; TCRdb stores just in-frame clones and leaves some out. Among over 200,000 clones listed, around 90% were seen once. The sequenced sample consisted of PBMCs. Receptors originate from a woman under 30 in good health and CMV-seronegative. CDR3s include the opening cysteine and the closing phenylalanine or tryptophan. The order of the fields is V gene, D gene, J gene, clone size, CDR3 DNA, CDR3 protein. A D gene is named only where the DNA matches it firmly. Size tells how often a clone was seen (once, few, many) or the class of an expanded clone, and some rows leave it out.

v_call: TRBV5-1; d_call: TRBD1; j_call: TRBJ2-7; clone_size: -; cdr3_nt: TGCGCCAGCAGCTTCGACAGGGACTCCTACGAGCAGTACTTC; cdr3_aa: CASSFDRDSYEQYF
v_call: TRBV19; d_call: -; j_call: TRBJ2-1; clone_size: -; cdr3_nt: TGTGCCAGTAGTATAGAACTGCTCAACAATGAGCAGTTCTTC; cdr3_aa: CASSIELLNNEQFF
v_call: TRBV28; d_call: TRBD1; j_call: TRBJ2-7; clone_size: -; cdr3_nt: TGTGCCAGCAGTTTACGTCAGGACAGGGTCTCCTACGAGCAGTACTTC; cdr3_aa: CASSLRQDRVSYEQYF
v_call: TRBV18; d_call: TRBD1; j_call: TRBJ2-3; clone_size: -; cdr3_nt: TGTGCCAGCTCACCACGGGACAGGGCAACCGATACGCAGTATTTT; cdr3_aa: CASSPRDRATDTQYF
v_call: TRBV19; d_call: -; j_call: TRBJ1-2; clone_size: once; cdr3_nt: TGTGCCAGCTCGGAGGACCTCTATGGCTACACCTTC; cdr3_aa: CASSEDLYGYTF
v_call: TRBV6-5; d_call: TRBD1; j_call: TRBJ2-2; clone_size: -; cdr3_nt: TGTGCCAGCAGGCCCGACAGGGACACCGGGGAGCTGTTTTTT; cdr3_aa: CASRPDRDTGELFF
v_call: TRBV4-1; d_call: TRBD1; j_call: TRBJ1-1; clone_size: -; cdr3_nt: TGCGCCAGCGGGGTGACAGGGACTACTGAAGCTTTCTTT; cdr3_aa: CASGVTGTTEAFF
v_call: TRBV13; d_call: -; j_call: TRBJ2-5; clone_size: -; cdr3_nt: TGTGCCAGCAGCTTAGTGGGGCGGGGAGAGACCCAGTACTTC; cdr3_aa: CASSLVGRGETQYF
v_call: TRBV2; d_call: -; j_call: TRBJ2-5; clone_size: once; cdr3_nt: TGTGCCAGCAACAGGGAGTACCAAGAGACCCAGTACTTC; cdr3_aa: CASNREYQETQYF
v_call: TRBV6-1; d_call: -; j_call: TRBJ1-1; clone_size: once; cdr3_nt: TGTGCCAGCAGCAGAGGTGTAGCTGAAGCTTTCTTT; cdr3_aa: CASSRGVAEAFF
v_call: TRBV5-1; d_call: -; j_call: TRBJ1-4; clone_size: -; cdr3_nt: TGCGCCAGCAGCTTGTCCCAGGGAGGTGAAAAACTGTTTTTT; cdr3_aa: CASSLSQGGEKLFF
v_call: TRBV11-2; d_call: TRBD1; j_call: TRBJ2-7; clone_size: -; cdr3_nt: TGTGCCAGCAGCTCCATCCGGGACAGTACCTACGAGCAGTACTTC; cdr3_aa: CASSSIRDSTYEQYF
v_call: TRBV5-6; d_call: TRBD1; j_call: TRBJ1-4; clone_size: -; cdr3_nt: TGTGCCAGCAGCTTGGGGACAGGGGCAACTAATGAAAAACTGTTTTTT; cdr3_aa: CASSLGTGATNEKLFF
v_call: TRBV4-1; d_call: -; j_call: TRBJ2-3; clone_size: -; cdr3_nt: TGCGCCAGCAGCCAGGTTAGCGGCACAGATACGCAGTATTTT; cdr3_aa: CASSQVSGTDTQYF
v_call: TRBV27; d_call: -; j_call: TRBJ1-5; clone_size: once; cdr3_nt: TGTGCCAGCAGTAATACAGCATATAGCAATCAGCCCCAGCATTTT; cdr3_aa: CASSNTAYSNQPQHF
v_call: TRBV7-9; d_call: TRBD2; j_call: TRBJ2-3; clone_size: -; cdr3_nt: TGTGCCAGCAGCCTTACTAGCGGGAGGGCAACAGATACGCAGTATTTT; cdr3_aa: CASSLTSGRATDTQYF
v_call: TRBV9; d_call: TRBD1; j_call: TRBJ2-7; clone_size: -; cdr3_nt: TGTGCCAGCAGCGTCGGACAGGGGGCGTACGAGCAGTACTTC; cdr3_aa: CASSVGQGAYEQYF
v_call: TRBV7-2; d_call: -; j_call: TRBJ1-3; clone_size: once; cdr3_nt: TGTGCCAGCAGCTTAAAGTTTGACAGACTCTCTGGAAACACCATATATTTT; cdr3_aa: CASSLKFDRLSGNTIYF
v_call: TRBV4-3; d_call: TRBD1; j_call: TRBJ1-5; clone_size: -; cdr3_nt: TGCGCCAGCAGCCAAGAATTAGGACAGGGTTTTGAGATTTTGGGGTTTCGGCCCCAGCATTTT; cdr3_aa: CASSQELGQGFEILGFRPQHF
v_call: TRBV14; d_call: TRBD1; j_call: TRBJ1-1; clone_size: -; cdr3_nt: TGTGCCAGCAGCCAAGTGGAACAGGGGCTGTCGGAAGCTTTCTTT; cdr3_aa: CASSQVEQGLSEAFF
v_call: TRBV1; d_call: -; j_call: TRBJ2-7; clone_size: once; cdr3_nt: TGCACCAGCAGCCAAGCGCTGGTCGGGGGACTAGCGGGAATCTACGAGCAGTACTTC; cdr3_aa: CTSSQALVGGLAGIYEQYF
v_call: TRBV7-2; d_call: -; j_call: TRBJ2-1; clone_size: -; cdr3_nt: TGTGCCAGCAGTTCTAAAATTCGAGAACTTTACAATGAGCAGTTCTTC; cdr3_aa: CASSSKIRELYNEQFF
v_call: TRBV29-1; d_call: TRBD2; j_call: TRBJ2-7; clone_size: few; cdr3_nt: TGCAGCGTTGCTAGCGGGAGTCGGGGGGGATCCGAGCAGTACTTC; cdr3_aa: CSVASGSRGGSEQYF
v_call: TRBV28; d_call: TRBD1; j_call: TRBJ2-7; clone_size: -; cdr3_nt: TGTGCCAGCAGTCCCCGGGACAGGGACTACGAGCAGTACTTC; cdr3_aa: CASSPRDRDYEQYF
v_call: TRBV5-1; d_call: -; j_call: TRBJ1-2; clone_size: -; cdr3_nt: TGCGCCAGCAGCGGAATGACAGGAAAGGATGAGTATGGCTACACCTTC; cdr3_aa: CASSGMTGKDEYGYTF
v_call: TRBV5-1; d_call: -; j_call: TRBJ1-1; clone_size: -; cdr3_nt: TGCGCCAGCAGCGCCCGACAGTTTGGAGACATGAACACTGAAGCTTTCTTT; cdr3_aa: CASSARQFGDMNTEAFF
v_call: TRBV9; d_call: -; j_call: TRBJ2-7; clone_size: -; cdr3_nt: TGTGCCAGCAGCGTACACGGGAACACCTACGAGCAGTACTTC; cdr3_aa: CASSVHGNTYEQYF
v_call: TRBV27; d_call: TRBD2; j_call: TRBJ2-7; clone_size: -; cdr3_nt: TGTGCCAGCAGTTTAAGCGGGAGGGCCTCCTACGAGCAGTACTTC; cdr3_aa: CASSLSGRASYEQYF
v_call: TRBV5-4; d_call: TRBD1; j_call: TRBJ1-1; clone_size: -; cdr3_nt: TGTGCCAGCAGCCCCGAGGACAGGTCCACTGAAGCTTTCTTT; cdr3_aa: CASSPEDRSTEAFF
v_call: TRBV2; d_call: TRBD2; j_call: TRBJ2-2; clone_size: -; cdr3_nt: TGTGCCAGCAGCGGGGAGGGCACCGGGGAGCTGTTTTTT; cdr3_aa: CASSGEGTGELFF
v_call: TRBV10-2; d_call: -; j_call: TRBJ2-7; clone_size: -; cdr3_nt: TGCGCCAGCAGTCCGACGGGGGAGCAGTACTTC; cdr3_aa: CASSPTGEQYF
v_call: TRBV29-1; d_call: -; j_call: TRBJ1-2; clone_size: -; cdr3_nt: TGCAGCGCCACGGGGACACCCGGACTTCATGGCTACACCTTC; cdr3_aa: CSATGTPGLHGYTF
v_call: TRBV29-1; d_call: -; j_call: TRBJ1-1; clone_size: once; cdr3_nt: TGCAGCGTTTCGCTGGGCCTGGGTGAAGCTTTCTTT; cdr3_aa: CSVSLGLGEAFF
v_call: TRBV6-5; d_call: TRBD1; j_call: TRBJ2-7; clone_size: -; cdr3_nt: TGTGCCAGCAGTCGCCGGGACAGGGGGCTCGAGCAGTACTTC; cdr3_aa: CASSRRDRGLEQYF
v_call: TRBV7-2; d_call: -; j_call: TRBJ1-2; clone_size: -; cdr3_nt: TGTGCCAGCAGCTTAGCAATGGCCAACTATGGCTACACCTTC; cdr3_aa: CASSLAMANYGYTF
v_call: TRBV19; d_call: -; j_call: TRBJ2-1; clone_size: -; cdr3_nt: TGTGCCAGTAGTATAGTAGCCGGGATGGTCAGGGAGGACGAGCAGTTCTTC; cdr3_aa: CASSIVAGMVREDEQFF
v_call: TRBV29-1; d_call: TRBD2; j_call: TRBJ2-7; clone_size: -; cdr3_nt: TGCAGCGTTGTCAGCGGGAGGGGCGAGCAGTACTTC; cdr3_aa: CSVVSGRGEQYF
v_call: TRBV2; d_call: -; j_call: TRBJ2-1; clone_size: -; cdr3_nt: TGTGCCAGCACTCCACTAGCAGATGAGCAGTTCTTC; cdr3_aa: CASTPLADEQFF
v_call: TRBV13; d_call: -; j_call: TRBJ2-7; clone_size: -; cdr3_nt: TGTGCCAGCAGCTCCTCCGGTGGGCCCCACGCCGAGCAGTACTTC; cdr3_aa: CASSSSGGPHAEQYF